This passage covers 10 T cell receptor beta chains from one sample sequenced in a study of shared clonotypes between healthy human individuals. TCRdb's table, derived via immunoSEQ multiplex PCR, lists solely in-frame clones and lacks some. The top ten clones hold about 0.36% of a sample with approximately 2,300,000 clones, 85% to 95% of them seen once. Sequenced input: naive CD4+ T cells from PBMCs. The subset is: CD45RA+ positively selected. These receptors were collected from a man younger than 35 in good health. Some clones in this sample may be carry-over from other donors' samples.

In its sample, this clone was seen once. This sequence joins TRBV4-2 and TRBJ1-1; D ambiguous. The germline V gene encodes CDR1 LGHNA and CDR2 YNFKEQ. The germline V and J ends were trimmed by 4 bases and 1 base, with 10 bases remaining between them. The CDR3 has 14 amino acids. The CDR3 loop reads CASSRESGNTEAFF. Here the CDR3 DNA reads TGTGCCAGCAGCCGGGAGTCGGGGAACACTGAAGCTTTCTTT.

CDR3 nucleotides: TGTGCCAGCAGCCGCACACTAGCTGGGTCCTACAATGAGCAGTTCTTC. This encodes CASSRTLAGSYNEQFF. This sequence joins TRBV7-2 and TRBJ2-1; possible D gene TRBD2, 6 bases. Germline CDR1 reads SGHTA; CDR2 reads FQGNSA. Trimming took off 5 bases at V and 1 base at J, with 15 bases between the two ends. The CDR3 length is 16 residues.

This clone showed up just once. This chain connects TRBV5-1 to TRBJ2-1; no definite D call. V lost 4 bases and J 6 bases, leaving 14 bases between the germline ends. CDR1 is SGHRS, CDR2 YFSETQ, per germline. This CDR3 is 14 amino acids long. The CDR3 DNA reads as TGCGCCAGCAGCCCCGGGTCCCCAGTCAATGAGCAGTTCTTC. Residues: CASSPGSPVNEQFF.

The CDR3 reads CASKFTATNEKLFF. CDR3 bases: TGTGCCAGCAAATTCACAGCAACTAATGAAAAACTGTTTTTT. This chain joins TRBV2 and TRBJ1-4; D gene ambiguous. The germline V gene encodes CDR1 SNHLY and CDR2 FYNNEI. With 7 bases removed from V and 0 bases from J, the gap between germline ends came to 9 bases. This CDR3 region has 14 residues. The whole variable domain, filled in from reference TRBV2 and TRBJ1-4, reads EPEVTQTPSHQVTQMGQEVILRCVPISNHLYFYWYRQILGQKVEFLVSFYNNEISEKSEIFDDQFSVERPDGSNFTLKIRSTKLEDSAMYFCASKFTATNEKLFFGSGTQLSVL.

The J gene is TRBJ1-5, the V gene TRBV2; 7 nucleotides align to TRBD1. There are 15 residues in the CDR3. V was pared by 1 base and J by 5 bases, with 5 bases of the junction left unmatched. Germline assignment: CDR1 SNHLY and CDR2 FYNNEI. CDR3 DNA sequence: TGTGCCAGCAGTGAAGAGACAGGGTGGGATCAGCCCCAGCATTTT. It codes for CASSEETGWDQPQHF.

The chain combines TRBV29-1 with TRBJ1-1, with a tentative D call TRBD1 (5 bases). CDR3 length: 13 amino acids. With 1 base removed from V and 5 bases from J, the gap between germline ends came to 11 bases. CDR1 is SQVTM and CDR2 is ANQGSEA in the germline V gene. The DNA for the CDR3 is TGCAGCGTTGAAGGGGGGTTGAGTACTGAAGCTTTCTTT. Residues: CSVEGGLSTEAFF.

This chain uses TRBV30 with TRBJ1-2; D is undetermined. V was pared by 4 bases and J by 7 bases, with 10 bases between. The germline CDR1 and CDR2 sequences are GTSNPN and SVGIG (reference sequence). The CDR3 covers 11 residues. The CDR3 nucleotides read TGTGCCTGGACCACCATTGGTGGCTACACCTTC. This gives the protein CAWTTIGGYTF. Filled out from reference TRBV30 and TRBJ1-2, the complete variable domain reads SQTIHQWPATLVQPVGSPLSLECTVEGTSNPNLYWYRQAAGRGLQLLFYSVGIGQISSEVPQNLSASRPQDRQFILSSKKLLLSDSGFYLCAWTTIGGYTFGSGTRLTVV.

The chain joins TRBV7-9 to TRBJ1-1; unclear D gene. The CDR3 length is 15 residues. Trimming removed 6 bases from V and 0 bases from J, with 14 bases in between. Per germline, CDR1 SEHNR and CDR2 FQNEAQ (reference sequence). CDR3 residues: CASSERRALNTEAFF. CDR3 nucleotide sequence: TGTGCCAGCAGTGAGAGGAGGGCCTTGAACACTGAAGCTTTCTTT.

The gene calls are TRBV6-6 and TRBJ1-1, with a weak D call TRBD1 (6 bases). In germline, CDR1 is MNHNY, CDR2 SVGAGI (reference sequence). V lost 2 bases and J lost 0, with 10 bases in between. The CDR3 extends over 15 amino acids. The CDR3 region is CASSYGQTLNTEAFF. The DNA for the CDR3 is TGTGCCAGCAGTTACGGACAGACCTTGAACACTGAAGCTTTCTTT.

This chain uses TRBV2 with TRBJ2-1; 8 bases are shared with TRBD1. The CDR3 is 14 amino acids. The germline V gene encodes CDR1 SNHLY and CDR2 FYNNEI. V was pared by 9 bases and J by 0 bases, with 4 bases of the junction left unmatched. The CDR3 DNA sequence: TGTGCCAGTACAGGGGGGCTCTCCTACAATGAGCAGTTCTTC. This gives the protein CASTGGLSYNEQFF.